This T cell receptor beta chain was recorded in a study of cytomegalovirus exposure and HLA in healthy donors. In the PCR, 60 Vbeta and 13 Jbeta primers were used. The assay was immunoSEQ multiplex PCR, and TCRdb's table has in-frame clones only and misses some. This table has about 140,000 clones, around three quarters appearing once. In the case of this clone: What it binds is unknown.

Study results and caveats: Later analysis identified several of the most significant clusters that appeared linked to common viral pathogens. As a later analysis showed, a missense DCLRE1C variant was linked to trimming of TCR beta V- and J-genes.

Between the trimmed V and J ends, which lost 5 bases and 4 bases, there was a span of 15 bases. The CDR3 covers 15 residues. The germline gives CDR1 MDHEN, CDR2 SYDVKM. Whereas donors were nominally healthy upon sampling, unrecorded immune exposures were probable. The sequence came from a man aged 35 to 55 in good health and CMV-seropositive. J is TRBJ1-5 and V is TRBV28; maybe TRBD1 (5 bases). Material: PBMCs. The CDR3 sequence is CASSGPGVGNQPQHF. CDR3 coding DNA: TGTGCCAGCAGTGGGCCGGGGGTAGGGAATCAGCCCCAGCATTTT.